This T cell receptor (beta chain) emerged from a study of cytomegalovirus exposure and HLA in healthy donors. Per the germline V gene, CDR1 is MNHEY and CDR2 is SMNVEV (reference sequence). The V gene end was trimmed by 6 bases and the J gene end by 8 bases; junction bases not matched to a gene: 4. The CDR3 extends over 14 amino acids. This table comes from immunoSEQ multiplex PCR, and its TCRdb copy is limited to in-frame clones, with some not included. Of fewer than 150,000 clones in the sample, around nine tenths were seen once. Sequencing input: PBMCs. The source of this sequence is a woman under 30 in good health and CMV-seropositive. The gene calls are TRBV27 and TRBJ2-1; 13 positions match TRBD2. The CDR3 region is CASSRTSGSYEQFF. The CDR3 DNA sequence: TGTGCCAGCAGCAGGACTAGCGGGAGTTATGAGCAGTTCTTC.